This TCR beta chain stems from a study of graft-versus-host responses after intestinal transplantation. Repertoires were generated with immunoSEQ multiplex PCR, while TCRdb's copy carries only in-frame clones and drops some. The sample contains several thousand clones, roughly two thirds of which appear only once. For this clone: Relative to the germline gene, one junction end is altered; a read error may explain this.

Germline V lookup: CDR1 MDHEN, CDR2 SYDVKM. The length of the CDR3 is 14 residues. The sequencing used PBMCs, collected about 530 days after intestinal transplant. This chain joins TRBV28 and TRBJ1-5; the D is unclear. The sequence derives from a human patient who received an intestinal transplant, so some T cells may come from the graft donor. The CDR3 nucleotides read TGTGCCAGCAGCTTACCGTATAGCAATCAGCTCCAGCATTTT. It encodes CASSLPYSNQLQHF.